The 6 T cell receptor beta chains presented below share a single source sample, sequenced in a study of blood T cell repertoires in COVID-19. Generated by immunoSEQ multiplex PCR, the TCRdb table keeps only in-frame clones and is missing some. The sample shows some 100,000 clones, 85% to 95% of them seen only once. Sequenced material: peripheral blood. These receptors all stem from a woman aged 55-69 years with active COVID-19.

The chain is built from TRBV7-9 and TRBJ2-1, with 9 bases matching TRBD2. Trimming took 4 bases from V and 9 from J; bases not matched to a gene: 4. The CDR3 extends over 13 amino acids. Germline-derived CDR1 and CDR2 are SEHNR and FQNEAQ (reference sequence). CDR3 nucleotide sequence: TGTGCCAGCAGCTGGAGCGGGGGGAGTGAGCAGTTCTTC. Amino acid sequence: CASSWSGGSEQFF.

This clone appeared a few times. This rearrangement joins TRBV6-5 to TRBJ2-5; maybe TRBD2 (6 bases). This CDR3 region has 11 residues. The germline CDR1 and CDR2 sequences are MNHEY and SVGAGI. V was pared by 11 bases and J by 4 bases, with 11 bases between. The CDR3 spells CAGGRGETQYF. The CDR3, as DNA: TGTGCCGGAGGGCGGGGAGAGACCCAGTACTTC.

The chain has TRBV19 and TRBJ2-1, with D perhaps matching TRBD2 (6 bases). The CDR3 sequence is 14 residues long. Per germline, CDR1 LNHDA and CDR2 SQIVND (reference sequence). V lost 7 bases, J lost 7 bases, and 17 bases lay in between. The CDR3 region is CASNSGGRSNEQFF. The CDR3 nucleotides are TGTGCCAGTAACTCCGGGGGTAGGAGTAATGAGCAGTTCTTC.

This chain joins TRBV7-9 and TRBJ2-3; 10 bases line up with TRBD1. CDR3 length: 17 amino acids. Per the germline V gene, CDR1 is SEHNR and CDR2 is FQNEAQ (reference sequence). After removal of 2 bases from V and 1 base from J, the junction contained 6 bases not matched to a gene. This CDR3 is CASSLTGQGFGTDTQYF. The CDR3 bases are TGTGCCAGCAGCTTAACGGGACAGGGGTTCGGCACAGATACGCAGTATTTT.

The J gene is TRBJ1-1, the V gene TRBV19; tentatively, D is TRBD1 (6 bases). The V gene lost 10 bases and the J gene lost 8 bases, with 20 bases spanning the gap. The germline gives CDR1 LNHDA, CDR2 SQIVND (reference sequence). CDR3 length: 13 residues. Here the CDR3 reads CATQLRDIGEAFF. CDR3 bases: TGTGCCACCCAACTCCGGGACATAGGAGAAGCTTTCTTT.

The CDR3 spells CASSPRDRAGEQYF. The CDR3 DNA reads as TGTGCCAGCAGTCCCCGGGACAGGGCCGGGGAGCAGTACTTC. V usage is TRBV6-6 and J usage is TRBJ2-7; 9 nucleotides line up with TRBD1. With V trimmed by 5 bases and J by 7 bases, 9 bases remained unmatched. Germline V lookup: CDR1 MNHNY, CDR2 SVGAGI (reference sequence). The CDR3 spans 14 residues.